This TCR beta chain is drawn from a study of T cell responses to AZD1222 COVID-19 vaccine. The study, taken as a whole, reports: Increased Spike-specific TCR breadth and depth were observed after two AZD1222 doses. A mostly white British donor set with more females was recruited, and clonal diversity was possibly underestimated.

Sequencing used immunoSEQ multiplex PCR; TCRdb keeps in-frame clones, though not all of them. The table has 200,000 or so clones, about nine tenths seen once. Turning to this clone: Its target is not known.

This CDR3 is 13 amino acids long. Trimming took 7 bases from V and 7 from J, leaving 17 bases between them. The chain links TRBV12-3 or TRBV12-4 to TRBJ2-7; D is ambiguous. Specimen: peripheral blood, collected on day 0 of AZD1222 vaccination. The sequence came from an adult in good health. Here the CDR3 DNA reads TGTGCCAGCACCCTGTGGCCCGATAGGGAGCAGTACTTC. The encoded protein is CASTLWPDREQYF.